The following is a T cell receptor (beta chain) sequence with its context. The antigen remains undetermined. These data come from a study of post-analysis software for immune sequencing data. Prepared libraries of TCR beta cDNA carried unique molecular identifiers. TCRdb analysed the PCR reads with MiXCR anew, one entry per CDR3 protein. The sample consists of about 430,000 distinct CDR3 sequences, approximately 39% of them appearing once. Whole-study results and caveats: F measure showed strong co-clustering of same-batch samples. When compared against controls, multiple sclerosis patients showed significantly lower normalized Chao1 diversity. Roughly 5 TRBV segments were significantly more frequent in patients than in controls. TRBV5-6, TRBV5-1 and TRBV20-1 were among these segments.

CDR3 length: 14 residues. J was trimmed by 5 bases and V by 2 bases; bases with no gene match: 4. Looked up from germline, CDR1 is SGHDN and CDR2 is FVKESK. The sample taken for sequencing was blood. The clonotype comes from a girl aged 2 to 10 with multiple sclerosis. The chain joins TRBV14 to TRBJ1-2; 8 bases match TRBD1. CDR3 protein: CASSQSTGGYGYTF. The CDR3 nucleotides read TGTGCCAGCAGCCAATCTACAGGGGGATATGGCTACACCTTC.